The T cell receptor (beta chain) under discussion was sequenced for a study of T cells after yellow fever vaccination. One entry per CDR3 protein results from TCRdb running MiXCR on the 5' RACE reads. Here the sample spans a few hundred thousand distinct CDR3 sequences, roughly 4.3% being singletons. The germline V gene encodes CDR1 MGHDK and CDR2 SYGVNS. This CDR3 has 11 amino acids. Trimming took off 3 bases at V and 8 bases at J, with 7 bases between the two ends. Sequenced here: PBMCs, sampled 5 days after the yellow fever booster vaccination. The chain uses TRBV25-1 and TRBJ1-2; D is unresolved. This TCR came from a man aged 18 to 29 who received the YFV17D yellow fever vaccine. The CDR3 loop is CASSDLGGYTF. Written as DNA, the CDR3 is TGTGCCAGCAGTGACCTTGGCGGCTACACCTTC.